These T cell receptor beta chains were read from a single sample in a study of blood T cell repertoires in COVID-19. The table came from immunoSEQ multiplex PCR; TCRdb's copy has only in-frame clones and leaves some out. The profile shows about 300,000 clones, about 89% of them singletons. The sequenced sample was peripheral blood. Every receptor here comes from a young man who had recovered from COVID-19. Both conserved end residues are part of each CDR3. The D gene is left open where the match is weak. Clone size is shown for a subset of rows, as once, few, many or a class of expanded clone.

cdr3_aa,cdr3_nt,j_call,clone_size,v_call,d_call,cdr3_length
CASSFEGQLNTEAFF,TGTGCCAGCAGTTTTGAGGGACAGTTGAACACTGAAGCTTTCTTT,TRBJ1-1,.,TRBV28,TRBD1,15
CASSNPSGRALDEQFF,TGTGCCAGCAGTAATCCTAGCGGGAGGGCCTTGGATGAGCAGTTCTTC,TRBJ2-1,.,TRBV6-2/TRBV6-3,TRBD2,16
CASKRQGGSEAFF,TGTGCCAGCAAGAGACAGGGAGGTTCTGAAGCTTTCTTT,TRBJ1-1,.,TRBV28,TRBD1,13
CASSPTGSIGYTF,TGCGCCAGCAGCCCCACCGGGTCTATTGGCTACACCTTC,TRBJ1-2,once,TRBV4-3,.,13
CASSLVVGEGQPQHF,TGTGCCAGCAGCTTAGTTGTGGGGGAGGGTCAGCCCCAGCATTTT,TRBJ1-5,.,TRBV7-2,.,15
CASSIRGQYNEQFF,TGTGCCAGTAGTATCCGGGGACAGTACAATGAGCAGTTCTTC,TRBJ2-1,.,TRBV19,TRBD1,14
CASSSIRGLDTQYF,TGTGCCAGCAGCTCTATCCGAGGGTTGGATACGCAGTATTTT,TRBJ2-3,.,TRBV7-2,.,14
CASSVDVLRGSGANVLTF,TGTGCCAGCAGCGTAGACGTGTTAAGGGGTTCGGGGGCCAACGTCCTGACTTTC,TRBJ2-6,.,TRBV9,.,18
CASSSQRANEKLFF,TGTGCCAGTAGTTCACAGCGGGCTAATGAAAAACTGTTTTTT,TRBJ1-4,.,TRBV19,.,14
CATSSYDRDGSPLHF,TGTGCCACCAGCAGTTATGACAGGGACGGTTCACCCCTCCACTTT,TRBJ1-6,once,TRBV15,TRBD1,15
CASRAFGEQETQYF,TGTGCCAGCAGGGCCTTTGGGGAGCAAGAGACCCAGTACTTC,TRBJ2-5,.,TRBV28,.,14
CASSSSAGYNSPLHF,TGTGCCAGCAGCTCTTCGGCAGGTTATAATTCACCCCTCCACTTT,TRBJ1-6,few,TRBV7-9,.,15
CASSMTGTHSGANVLTF,TGTGCCAGTAGTATGACAGGCACCCATTCTGGGGCCAACGTCCTGACTTTC,TRBJ2-6,.,TRBV19,.,17
CASSFQGSTEAFF,TGTGCCAGCAGTTTCCAGGGCTCCACTGAAGCTTTCTTT,TRBJ1-1,.,TRBV6-5,.,13
CASSTGQAHGYTF,TGTGCCAGCAGCACCGGACAGGCCCATGGCTACACCTTC,TRBJ1-2,.,TRBV12-3/TRBV12-4,TRBD1,13
CASSELVQGGTQYF,TGTGCCAGCAGTGAATTAGTACAGGGGGGCACGCAGTATTTT,TRBJ2-3,.,TRBV25-1,TRBD1,14
CATRVRQDSNQPQHF,TGTGCCACACGAGTCCGACAGGATAGCAATCAGCCCCAGCATTTT,TRBJ1-5,few,TRBV19,.,15
CASGDFGERRNEQFF,TGTGCTAGTGGCGACTTCGGGGAGCGGCGGAATGAGCAGTTCTTC,TRBJ2-1,.,TRBV12-5,.,15
CASSSGYEQYF,TGTGCCAGCAGTTCGGGATACGAGCAGTACTTC,TRBJ2-7,once,TRBV12-3/TRBV12-4,.,11
CASSQGAGNGEQYF,TGCGCCAGCAGCCAAGGTGCAGGGAATGGGGAGCAGTACTTC,TRBJ2-7,.,TRBV4-3,.,14
CASSFGVPGTGELFF,TGTGCCAGCAGCTTCGGGGTCCCGGGGACCGGGGAGCTGTTTTTT,TRBJ2-2,.,TRBV7-9,.,15
CASSEHDRGSYNEQFF,TGTGCCAGCAGCGAACATGACAGGGGGTCCTACAATGAGCAGTTCTTC,TRBJ2-1,.,TRBV4-2,TRBD1,16
CACWTGGGGGQFF,TGTGCCTGCTGGACAGGGGGCGGCGGGGGGCAGTTCTTC,TRBJ2-1,once,TRBV30,TRBD1,13
CASSLSSDRTGHTEAFF,TGTGCCAGCAGCTTAAGTAGTGACCGGACAGGGCACACTGAAGCTTTCTTT,TRBJ1-1,.,TRBV13,TRBD1,17
CASSSEDRTQETQYF,TGTGCCAGCAGCTCCGAAGACAGAACCCAAGAGACCCAGTACTTC,TRBJ2-5,.,TRBV9,.,15
CASSTRDRPLLF,TGTGCCAGCAGCACCCGGGACAGGCCTCTCCTCTTC,TRBJ1-2,.,TRBV9,TRBD1,12
CASSLGTALPYEQYF,TGTGCCAGCAGCTTAGGGACAGCGCTCCCCTACGAGCAGTACTTC,TRBJ2-7,.,TRBV7-6,.,15
CAISRGDRGSETQYF,TGTGCCATCAGCCGAGGGGACAGGGGTTCGGAGACCCAGTACTTC,TRBJ2-5,once,TRBV10-3,TRBD1,15
CASSIGGTGSYEQYF,TGTGCCAGTAGTATAGGAGGGACAGGGTCCTACGAGCAGTACTTC,TRBJ2-7,.,TRBV19,TRBD1,15
CAVNTAGAEETQYF,TGTGCCGTCAATACGGCGGGGGCGGAGGAGACCCAGTACTTC,TRBJ2-5,.,TRBV10-3,.,14
CASSQQGGGQPQHF,TGTGCCAGCAGTCAACAGGGGGGGGGTCAGCCCCAGCATTTT,TRBJ1-5,.,TRBV27,TRBD1,14